This T cell receptor (beta chain) was sequenced in a study of T cell responses to AZD1222 COVID-19 vaccine. Whole-study results and caveats: Following two doses of AZD1222, Spike-specific TCR breadth and depth rose. White British people made up most donors, females outnumbered males, and clonal diversity was possibly underestimated. Baseline antibody screening turned up just a handful of seropositive AZD1222 recipients.

Turning to this clone: Its antigen is still unknown.

Trimming took off 5 bases at V and 0 bases at J, with 11 bases between the two ends. CDR1 and CDR2 from the germline V gene are SNHLY and FYNNEI. The CDR3 spans 15 residues. Sequenced by immunoSEQ multiplex PCR; TCRdb stores in-frame clones only, minus some. In the table there are some 110,000 clones, roughly 90% of which are singletons. This clonotype was sampled from an adult who received the AZD1222 COVID-19 vaccine. This rearrangement joins TRBV2 to TRBJ1-5, with D unresolved. This specimen was peripheral blood, taken 28 days after the second AZD1222 dose. The CDR3 DNA sequence: TGTGCCAGCAGTCCGGGGTTGGGTAGCAATCAGCCCCAGCATTTT. Translation: CASSPGLGSNQPQHF.